This T cell receptor beta chain was identified in a study of blood T cell repertoires in COVID-19. The sample holds a few counts of this clone. The germline V and J ends were trimmed by 3 bases and 4 bases, with 10 bases remaining between them. The CDR3 consists of 13 residues. Germline CDR1 and CDR2: MNHEY and SMNVEV (reference sequence). Per the original data handling: Quantification of nucleated cells was approximated via reference gene primer amplification. Generated by immunoSEQ multiplex PCR, the TCRdb table keeps only in-frame clones and is missing some. V and J calls and clone size are as listed in that table; D and trimming were resolved from the DNA. Of a few hundred thousand clones detected, around 89% appear once; the ten largest clones hold around 2.3%.

Material for sequencing was peripheral blood. This sequence originates from an older woman with COVID-19, enrolled during active disease. This chain uses TRBV27 with TRBJ2-7; D uncertain. As DNA, the CDR3 is TGTGCCAGCAGTTTGGGCCGTGGTTACGAGCAGTACTTC. Translation gives CASSLGRGYEQYF.